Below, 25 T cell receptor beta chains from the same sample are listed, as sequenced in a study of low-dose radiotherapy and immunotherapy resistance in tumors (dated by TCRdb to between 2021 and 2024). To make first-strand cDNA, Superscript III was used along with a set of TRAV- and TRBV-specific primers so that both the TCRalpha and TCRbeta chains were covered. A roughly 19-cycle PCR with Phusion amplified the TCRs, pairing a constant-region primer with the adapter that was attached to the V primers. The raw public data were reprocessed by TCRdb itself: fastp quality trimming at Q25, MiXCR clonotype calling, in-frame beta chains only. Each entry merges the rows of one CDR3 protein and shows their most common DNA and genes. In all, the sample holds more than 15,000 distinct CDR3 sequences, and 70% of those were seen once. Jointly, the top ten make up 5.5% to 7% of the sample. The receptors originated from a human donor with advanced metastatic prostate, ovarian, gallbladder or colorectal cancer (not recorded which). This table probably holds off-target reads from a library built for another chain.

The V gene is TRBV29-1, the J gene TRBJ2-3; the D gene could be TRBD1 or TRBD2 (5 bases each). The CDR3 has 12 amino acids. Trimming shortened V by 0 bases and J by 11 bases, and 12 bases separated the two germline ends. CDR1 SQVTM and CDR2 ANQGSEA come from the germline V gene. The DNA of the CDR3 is TGCAGCGTTGAAGATGCCGGGACCAAGCAGTATTTT. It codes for CSVEDAGTKQYF.

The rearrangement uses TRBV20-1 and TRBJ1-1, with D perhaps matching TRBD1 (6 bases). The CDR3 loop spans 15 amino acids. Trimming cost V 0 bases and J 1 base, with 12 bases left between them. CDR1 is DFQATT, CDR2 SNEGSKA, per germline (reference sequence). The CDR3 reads CSARDPGTKNTEAFF. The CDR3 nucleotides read TGCAGTGCTAGAGATCCCGGGACAAAGAACACTGAAGCTTTCTTT.

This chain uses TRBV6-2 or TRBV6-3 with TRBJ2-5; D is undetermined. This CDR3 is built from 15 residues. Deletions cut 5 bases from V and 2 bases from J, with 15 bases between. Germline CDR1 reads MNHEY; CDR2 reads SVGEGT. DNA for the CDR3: TGTGCCAGCAGTGAATGGAGAAGCAAGCAAGAGACCCAGTACTTC. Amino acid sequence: CASSEWRSKQETQYF.

CDR3 amino acids: CASSLVREQYF. Here the CDR3 DNA reads TGTGCCAGCAGTTTAGTGCGGGAGCAGTACTTC. J is TRBJ2-7 and V is TRBV28; no clear D. CDR3 length: 11 residues. Germline V gene sequence: CDR1 MDHEN, CDR2 SYDVKM. Trimming removed 2 bases from V and 7 bases from J, with 6 bases in between.

Here the CDR3 DNA reads TGTGCCAGCTCAAGAACGCGGCCAGGGCAAGAGACCCAGTACTTC. Encoded protein: CASSRTRPGQETQYF. The chain is built from TRBV18 and TRBJ2-5; D is perhaps TRBD1 (5 bases). V was cut by 5 bases and J by 2 bases, with 15 bases left in between. Germline lookup yields CDR1 KGHSH and CDR2 LQKENI. This CDR3 is 15 amino acids long.

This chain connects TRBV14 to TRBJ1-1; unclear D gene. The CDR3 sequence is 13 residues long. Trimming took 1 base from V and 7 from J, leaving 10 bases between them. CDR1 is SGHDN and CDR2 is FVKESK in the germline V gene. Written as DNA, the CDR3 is TGTGCCAGCAGCCAAGTCACCAGAAGTGAAGCTTTCTTT. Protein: CASSQVTRSEAFF.

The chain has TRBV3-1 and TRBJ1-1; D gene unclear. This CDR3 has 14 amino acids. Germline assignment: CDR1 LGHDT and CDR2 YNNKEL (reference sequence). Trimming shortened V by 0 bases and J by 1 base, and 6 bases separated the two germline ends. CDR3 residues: CASSQDIRNTEAFF. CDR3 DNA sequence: TGTGCCAGCAGCCAAGATATTAGGAACACTGAAGCTTTCTTT.

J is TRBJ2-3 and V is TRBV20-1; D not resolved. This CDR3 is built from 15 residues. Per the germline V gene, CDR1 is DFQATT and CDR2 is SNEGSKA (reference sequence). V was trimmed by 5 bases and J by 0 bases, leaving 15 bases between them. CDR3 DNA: TGCAGTGCTCAACCTAAGACGAGAAGCACAGATACGCAGTATTTT. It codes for CSAQPKTRSTDTQYF.

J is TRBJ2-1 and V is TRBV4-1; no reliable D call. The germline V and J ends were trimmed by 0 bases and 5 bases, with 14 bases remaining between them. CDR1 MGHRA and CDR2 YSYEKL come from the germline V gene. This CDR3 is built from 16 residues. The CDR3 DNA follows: TGCGCCAGCAGCCAAGAGGTCTCCCCCCCCAACAATGAGCAGTTCTTC. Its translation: CASSQEVSPPNNEQFF.

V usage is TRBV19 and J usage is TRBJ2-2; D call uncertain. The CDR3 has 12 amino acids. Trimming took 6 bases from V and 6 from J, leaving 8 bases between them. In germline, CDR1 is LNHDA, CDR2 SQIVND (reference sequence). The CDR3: CASSPRAGELFF. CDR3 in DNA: TGTGCCAGTAGCCCCCGTGCCGGGGAGCTGTTTTTT.

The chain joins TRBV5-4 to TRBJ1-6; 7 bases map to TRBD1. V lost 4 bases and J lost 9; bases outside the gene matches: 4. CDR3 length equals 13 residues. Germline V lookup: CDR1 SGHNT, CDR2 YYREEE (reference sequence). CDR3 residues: CASSQDRISPLHF. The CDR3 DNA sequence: TGTGCCAGCAGCCAGGACAGGATTTCACCCCTCCACTTT.

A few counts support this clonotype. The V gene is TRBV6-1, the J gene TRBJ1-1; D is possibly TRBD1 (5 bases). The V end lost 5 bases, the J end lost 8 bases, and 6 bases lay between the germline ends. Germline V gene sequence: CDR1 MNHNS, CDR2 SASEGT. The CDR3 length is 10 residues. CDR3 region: CASSTGEAFF. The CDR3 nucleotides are TGTGCCAGCAGTACAGGAGAAGCTTTCTTT.

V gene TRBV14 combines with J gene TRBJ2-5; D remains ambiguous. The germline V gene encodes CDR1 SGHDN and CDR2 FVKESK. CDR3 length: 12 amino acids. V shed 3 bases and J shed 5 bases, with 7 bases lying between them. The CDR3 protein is CASSHSLETQYF. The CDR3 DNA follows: TGTGCCAGCAGCCATTCTTTGGAGACCCAGTACTTC.

The CDR3 DNA follows: TGTGCCAGCAGCCGTTTAACAGGGATTTCAGAGACCCAGTACTTC. Its protein product is CASSRLTGISETQYF. This rearrangement joins TRBV14 to TRBJ2-5; D perhaps matches TRBD1 (6 bases). Trimming shortened V by 4 bases and J by 4 bases, and 16 bases separated the two germline ends. This CDR3 is built from 15 residues. Germline CDR1 is SGHDN and CDR2 is FVKESK.

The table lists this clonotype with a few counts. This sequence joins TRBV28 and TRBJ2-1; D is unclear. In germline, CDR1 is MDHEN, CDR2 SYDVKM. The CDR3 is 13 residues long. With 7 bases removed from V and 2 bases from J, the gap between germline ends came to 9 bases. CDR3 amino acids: CASITVPYNEQFF. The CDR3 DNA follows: TGTGCCAGCATAACAGTCCCCTACAATGAGCAGTTCTTC.

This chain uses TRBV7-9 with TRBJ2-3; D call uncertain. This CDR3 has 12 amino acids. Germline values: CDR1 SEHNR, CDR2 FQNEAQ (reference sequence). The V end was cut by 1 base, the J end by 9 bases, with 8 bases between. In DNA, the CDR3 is TGTGCCAGCAGCTTAGGACCCCCCACGCAGTATTTT. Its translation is CASSLGPPTQYF.

CDR3 residues: CASSKSEQFF. DNA for the CDR3: TGTGCCAGCAGTAAGTCTGAGCAGTTCTTC. The chain couples TRBV6-6 to TRBJ2-1; D is ambiguous. The CDR3 length is 10 residues. V lost 5 bases and J 9 bases, leaving 5 bases between the germline ends. The germline CDR1 and CDR2 sequences are MNHNY and SVGAGI (reference sequence).

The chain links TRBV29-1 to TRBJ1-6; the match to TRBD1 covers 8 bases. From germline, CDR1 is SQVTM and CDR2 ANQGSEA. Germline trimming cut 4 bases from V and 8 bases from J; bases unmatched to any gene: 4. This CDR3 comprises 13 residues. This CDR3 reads CSVADREDSPLHF. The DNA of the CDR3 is TGCAGCGTTGCGGACAGGGAGGATTCACCCCTCCACTTT.

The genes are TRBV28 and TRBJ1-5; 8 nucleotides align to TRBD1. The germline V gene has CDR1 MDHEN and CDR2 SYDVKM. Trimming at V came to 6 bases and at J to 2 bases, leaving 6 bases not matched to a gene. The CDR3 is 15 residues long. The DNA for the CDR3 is TGTGCCAGCAGCCCTGGACAGGGTGGCAATCAGCCCCAGCATTTT. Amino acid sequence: CASSPGQGGNQPQHF.

This chain's CDR3 is CASSQETTGFSDYGYTF. In DNA, the CDR3 is TGTGCCAGCAGCCAAGAGACAACTGGATTTTCGGACTATGGCTACACCTTC. This chain links TRBV14 with TRBJ1-2; D gene unclear. The CDR3 spans 17 residues. V was shortened by 0 bases and J by 3 bases, with 17 bases between the two germline ends. Germline CDR1 SGHDN, CDR2 FVKESK.

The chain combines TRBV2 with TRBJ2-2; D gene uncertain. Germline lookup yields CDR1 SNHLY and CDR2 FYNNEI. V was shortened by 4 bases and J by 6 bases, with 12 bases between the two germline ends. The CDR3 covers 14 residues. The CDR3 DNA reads TGTGCCAGCAGTGTCCTAGTTAAATCCGGGGAGCTGTTTTTT. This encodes CASSVLVKSGELFF.

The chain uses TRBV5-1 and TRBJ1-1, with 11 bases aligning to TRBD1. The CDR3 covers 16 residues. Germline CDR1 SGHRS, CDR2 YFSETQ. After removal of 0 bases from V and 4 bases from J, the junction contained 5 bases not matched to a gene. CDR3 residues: CASSLATGTGGTEAFF. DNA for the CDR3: TGCGCCAGCAGCTTGGCCACCGGGACAGGGGGCACTGAAGCTTTCTTT.

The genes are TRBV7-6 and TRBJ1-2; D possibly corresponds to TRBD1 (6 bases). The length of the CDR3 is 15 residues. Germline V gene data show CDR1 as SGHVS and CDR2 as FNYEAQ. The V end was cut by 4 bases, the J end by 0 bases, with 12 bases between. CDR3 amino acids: CASSSVGQSNYGYTF. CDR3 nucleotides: TGTGCCAGCAGCTCCGTAGGACAGTCTAACTATGGCTACACCTTC.

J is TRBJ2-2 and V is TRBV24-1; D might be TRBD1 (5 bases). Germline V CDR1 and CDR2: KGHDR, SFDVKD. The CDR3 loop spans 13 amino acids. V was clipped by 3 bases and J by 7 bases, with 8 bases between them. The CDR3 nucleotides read TGTGCCACCAGTGATGACAGTGGCGGGGAGCTGTTTTTT. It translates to CATSDDSGGELFF.

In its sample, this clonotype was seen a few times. The CDR3 region is CASSQGGYGYTF. For the CDR3, the DNA is TGTGCCAGCAGCCAAGGGGGATATGGCTACACCTTC. The chain recombines TRBV3-1 with TRBJ1-2, with D unclear. The V end was cut by 1 base, the J end by 5 bases, with 5 bases between. The CDR3 totals 12 residues. Germline loops: CDR1 LGHDT, CDR2 YNNKEL (reference sequence). Based on the CDR3 plus reference TRBV3-1 and TRBJ1-2, the full variable domain is DTAVSQTPKYLVTQMGNDKSIKCEQNLGHDTMYWYKQDSKKFLKIMFSYNNKELIINETVPNRFSPKSPDKAHLNLHINSLELGDSAVYFCASSQGGYGYTFGSGTRLTVV.